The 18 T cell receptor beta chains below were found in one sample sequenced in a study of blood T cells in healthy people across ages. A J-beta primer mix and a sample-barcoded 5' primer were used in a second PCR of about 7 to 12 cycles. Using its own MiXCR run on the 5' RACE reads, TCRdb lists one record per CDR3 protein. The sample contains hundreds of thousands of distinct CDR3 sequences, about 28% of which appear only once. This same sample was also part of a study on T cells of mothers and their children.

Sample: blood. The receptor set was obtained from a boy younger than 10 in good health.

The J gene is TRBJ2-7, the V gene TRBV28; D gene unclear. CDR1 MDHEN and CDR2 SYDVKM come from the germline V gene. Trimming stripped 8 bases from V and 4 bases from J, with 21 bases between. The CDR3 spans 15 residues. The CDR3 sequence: CASSNPYSGDYEQYF. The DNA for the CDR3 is TGTGCCAGCTCGAACCCGTACAGTGGCGATTACGAGCAGTACTTC.

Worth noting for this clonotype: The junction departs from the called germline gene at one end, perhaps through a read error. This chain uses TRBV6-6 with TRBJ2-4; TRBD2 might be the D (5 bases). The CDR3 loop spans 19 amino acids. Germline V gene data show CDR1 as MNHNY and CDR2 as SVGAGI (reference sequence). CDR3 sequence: CTSSYSWTEELLAKNIQYF. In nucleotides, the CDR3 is TGTACCAGCAGTTACTCATGGACGGAGGAATTGCTTGCCAAAAACATTCAGTACTTC.

CDR3 protein: CASSLVSTTEAFF. CDR3 coding DNA: TGTGCCAGCAGCTTAGTTTCAACCACTGAAGCTTTCTTT. The J gene is TRBJ1-1, the V gene TRBV11-2; D remains unclear. Trimming shortened V by 1 base and J by 4 bases, and 7 bases separated the two germline ends. The length of the CDR3 is 13 residues. Germline V CDR1 and CDR2: SGHAT, FQNNGV.

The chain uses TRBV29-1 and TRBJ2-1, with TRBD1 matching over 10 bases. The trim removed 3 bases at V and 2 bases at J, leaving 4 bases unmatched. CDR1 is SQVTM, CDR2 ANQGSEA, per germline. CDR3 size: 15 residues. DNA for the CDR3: TGCAGCGTTGAGGGGGACAGGGGTCCCTACAATGAGCAGTTCTTC. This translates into CSVEGDRGPYNEQFF.

CDR3 loop: CASSLGAGGSYNEQFF. The CDR3 bases are TGTGCCAGCAGTTTAGGAGCGGGAGGCTCCTACAATGAGCAGTTCTTC. The chain combines TRBV27 with TRBJ2-1; 9 bases are a match to TRBD2. After removal of 2 bases from V and 0 bases from J, the junction contained 2 bases not matched to a gene. This CDR3 contains 16 residues. Germline V gene sequence: CDR1 MNHEY, CDR2 SMNVEV (reference sequence).

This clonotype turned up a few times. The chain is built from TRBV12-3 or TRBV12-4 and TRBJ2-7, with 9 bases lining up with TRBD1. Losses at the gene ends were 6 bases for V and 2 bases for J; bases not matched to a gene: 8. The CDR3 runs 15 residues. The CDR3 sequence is CASSRQTGGTYEQYF. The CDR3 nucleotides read TGTGCCAGCAGCCGTCAGACAGGGGGTACCTACGAGCAGTACTTC.

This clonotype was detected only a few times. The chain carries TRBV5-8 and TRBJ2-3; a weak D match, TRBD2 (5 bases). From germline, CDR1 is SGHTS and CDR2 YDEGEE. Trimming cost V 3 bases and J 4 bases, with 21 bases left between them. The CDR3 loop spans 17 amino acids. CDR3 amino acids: CASSSPSVAARADTQYF. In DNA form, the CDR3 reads TGTGCCAGCAGCTCACCTTCCGTGGCCGCGAGGGCAGATACGCAGTATTTT.

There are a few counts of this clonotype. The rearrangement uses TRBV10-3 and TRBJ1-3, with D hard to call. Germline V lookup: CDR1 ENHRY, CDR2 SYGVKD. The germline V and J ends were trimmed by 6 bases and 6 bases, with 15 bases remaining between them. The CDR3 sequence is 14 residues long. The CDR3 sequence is CAISPGRGINTIYF. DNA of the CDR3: TGTGCCATCAGCCCCGGCCGAGGAATAAACACCATATATTTT.

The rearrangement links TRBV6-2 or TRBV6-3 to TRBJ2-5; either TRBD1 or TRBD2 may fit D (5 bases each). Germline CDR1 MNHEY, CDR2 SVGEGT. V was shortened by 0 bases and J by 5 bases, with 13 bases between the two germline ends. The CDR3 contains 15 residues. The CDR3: CASSYSNLAGETQYF. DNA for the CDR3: TGTGCCAGCAGTTACTCGAACCTAGCAGGGGAGACCCAGTACTTC.

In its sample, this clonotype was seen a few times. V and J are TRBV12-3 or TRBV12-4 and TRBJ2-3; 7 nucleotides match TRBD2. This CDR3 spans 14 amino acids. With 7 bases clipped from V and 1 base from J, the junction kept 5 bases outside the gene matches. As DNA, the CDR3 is TGTGCCAGCATCCCTGGACTAGGCACAGATACGCAGTATTTT. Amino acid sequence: CASIPGLGTDTQYF.

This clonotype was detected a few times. The CDR3 region has the DNA TGTGCCAGCAGCGGGGGGGACAGGAGTTACGAGCAGTACTTC. Its translation: CASSGGDRSYEQYF. This chain uses TRBV9 with TRBJ2-5; 8 positions match TRBD1. Matching the DNA end better, TRBJ2-7 makes the J call doubtful. This CDR3 has 14 residues. Germline-derived CDR1 and CDR2 are SGDLS and YYNGEE.

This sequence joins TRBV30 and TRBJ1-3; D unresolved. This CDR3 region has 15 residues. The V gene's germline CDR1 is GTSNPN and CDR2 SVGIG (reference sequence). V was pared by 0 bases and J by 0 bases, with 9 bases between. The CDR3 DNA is TGTGCCTGGAGTGTAGTTTCGAGCTCTGGAAACACCATATATTTT. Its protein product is CAWSVVSSSGNTIYF.

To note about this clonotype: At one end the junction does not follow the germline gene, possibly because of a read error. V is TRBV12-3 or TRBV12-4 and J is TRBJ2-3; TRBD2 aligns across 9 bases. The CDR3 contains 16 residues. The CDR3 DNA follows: TGTGCCAGCAGTTTAGATCTAGCGGGAAGCACAGATACGGAGTATTTT. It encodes CASSLDLAGSTDTEYF.

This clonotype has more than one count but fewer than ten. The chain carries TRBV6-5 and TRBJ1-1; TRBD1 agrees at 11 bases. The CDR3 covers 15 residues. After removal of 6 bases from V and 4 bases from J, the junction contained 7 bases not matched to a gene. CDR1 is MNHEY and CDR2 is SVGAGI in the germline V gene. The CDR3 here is CASRARTGGFTEAFF. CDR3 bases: TGTGCCAGCAGAGCGAGGACAGGGGGCTTCACTGAAGCTTTCTTT.

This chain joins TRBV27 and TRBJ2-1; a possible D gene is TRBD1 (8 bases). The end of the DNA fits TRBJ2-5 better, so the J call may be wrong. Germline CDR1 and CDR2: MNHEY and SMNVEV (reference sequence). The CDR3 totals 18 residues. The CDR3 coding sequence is TGTGCCAGCAGTTTATCCTGGGATTACAGGGGGGGAGGGGAGACCCAGTACTTC. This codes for CASSLSWDYRGGGETQYF.

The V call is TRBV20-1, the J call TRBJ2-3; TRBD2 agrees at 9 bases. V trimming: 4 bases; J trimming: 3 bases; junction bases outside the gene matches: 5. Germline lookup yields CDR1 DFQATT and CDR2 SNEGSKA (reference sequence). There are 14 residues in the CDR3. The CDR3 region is CSAKRGGATDTQYF. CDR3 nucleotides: TGCAGTGCTAAGCGCGGGGGGGCAACAGATACGCAGTATTTT.

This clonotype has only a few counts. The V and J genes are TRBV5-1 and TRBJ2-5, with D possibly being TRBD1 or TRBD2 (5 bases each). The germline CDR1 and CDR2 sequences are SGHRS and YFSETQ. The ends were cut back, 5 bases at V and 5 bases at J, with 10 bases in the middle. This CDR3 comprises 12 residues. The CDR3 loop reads CASSGGVETQYF. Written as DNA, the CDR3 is TGCGCCAGCAGTGGGGGTGTCGAGACCCAGTACTTC.

CDR3 coding DNA: TGTGCCAGCAGCAAATCGACAGTTAGCTATGGCTACACCTTC. This sequence encodes CASSKSTVSYGYTF. The chain is built from TRBV21-1 and TRBJ1-2. TRBV21-1 is described as a pseudogene. This CDR3 contains 14 residues.